This TCR beta chain was identified in a study of blood T cell repertoires in COVID-19. Study information: Samples taken during acute and convalescent COVID-19 were collected in the United States, Italy and Spain. T cells, B-cell-depleted T cells, or PBMCs supplied cDNA or gDNA.

Per the study methods: Amplification with reference gene primers provided the estimates of nucleated cell counts. Some clones are missing from TCRdb's copy, which holds only in-frame ones; the method was immunoSEQ multiplex PCR. That table gives V, J and clone size, and the DNA gave D and trimming. The sample has tens of thousands of clones, around three quarters seen once. In germline, CDR1 is SGHKS, CDR2 YYEKEE (reference sequence). This CDR3 comprises 14 residues. V shed 2 bases and J shed 4 bases, with 10 bases lying between them. This TCR derives from a man in his 60s with active or convalescent COVID-19. The specimen was peripheral blood. The V gene is TRBV5-5, the J gene TRBJ1-5; a weak D match, TRBD1 (6 bases). DNA of the CDR3: TGTGCCAGCAGCTTTATGGGGGCGAATCAGCCCCAGCATTTT. This translates into CASSFMGANQPQHF.